These T cell receptor beta chains were read from a single sample in a study of T cells in localized non-small cell lung cancer. Sequencing used immunoSEQ multiplex PCR; TCRdb keeps in-frame clones, though not all of them. The sample contains 29,000 or so clones, more than 75% of which appear only once. The sample was peripheral blood, taken before any cancer treatment. These TCRs come from a female donor over 55 with stage III squamous cell lung carcinoma. CDR3s include the opening cysteine and the closing phenylalanine or tryptophan. Fields, in order: J gene, clone size, D gene, V gene, CDR3 DNA, CDR3 protein. A D gene is named only where the DNA matches it firmly. Part of the rows lack a size; the others show once, few, many or a class for expanded clones.

j_gene: TRBJ2-3
abundance: few
d_gene: TRBD2
v_gene: TRBV5-1
CDR3nt: TGCGCCAGCAGCCAGCCTAGCGGGGGGGCAGATACGCAGTATTTT
CDR3aa: CASSQPSGGADTQYF

j_gene: TRBJ2-3
abundance: NA
d_gene: NA
v_gene: TRBV28
CDR3nt: TGTGCCAGCAGACAGGGCATTTACTACACAGATACGCAGTATTTT
CDR3aa: CASRQGIYYTDTQYF

j_gene: TRBJ2-7
abundance: NA
d_gene: TRBD2
v_gene: TRBV5-1
CDR3nt: TGCGCCAGCAGCCCCGAGGGCGGGGGGGGCTACGAGCAGTACTTC
CDR3aa: CASSPEGGGGYEQYF

j_gene: TRBJ2-3
abundance: NA
d_gene: NA
v_gene: TRBV27
CDR3nt: TGTGCCAGCAGTTTATCGGGGGTACATACGCAGTATTTT
CDR3aa: CASSLSGVHTQYF

j_gene: TRBJ2-1
abundance: NA
d_gene: NA
v_gene: TRBV30
CDR3nt: TGTGCCTGGAGGACGGGGAGGGACATGGGTGAGCAGTTCTTC
CDR3aa: CAWRTGRDMGEQFF

j_gene: TRBJ1-1
abundance: NA
d_gene: NA
v_gene: TRBV28
CDR3nt: TGTGCCAGCACCCTAATGAACACTGAAGCTTTCTTT
CDR3aa: CASTLMNTEAFF

j_gene: TRBJ1-2
abundance: NA
d_gene: NA
v_gene: TRBV4-1
CDR3nt: TGCGCCAGCAGCCAGGAAGACAGGCCCCCGGACGGCTACACCTTC
CDR3aa: CASSQEDRPPDGYTF

j_gene: TRBJ2-3
abundance: NA
d_gene: NA
v_gene: TRBV7-8
CDR3nt: TGTGCCAGCAGCGTCTCCGTTCTGGTAGCGGAAAGAGGTAGCACAGATACGCAGTATTTT
CDR3aa: CASSVSVLVAERGSTDTQYF

j_gene: TRBJ2-7
abundance: NA
d_gene: NA
v_gene: TRBV13
CDR3nt: TGTGCCAGCAGCCCGCAGCCAACATCCTACGAGCAGTACTTC
CDR3aa: CASSPQPTSYEQYF

j_gene: TRBJ2-3
abundance: once
d_gene: NA
v_gene: TRBV28
CDR3nt: TGTGCCAGCAGCTACACAGATACGCAGTATTTT
CDR3aa: CASSYTDTQYF

j_gene: TRBJ2-5
abundance: NA
d_gene: TRBD2
v_gene: TRBV15
CDR3nt: TGTGCCACCAGCAGAGGGGGAGGGGAGACCCAGTACTTC
CDR3aa: CATSRGGGETQYF

j_gene: TRBJ2-7
abundance: NA
d_gene: NA
v_gene: TRBV15
CDR3nt: TGTGCCACCAGCAGGACAGCCGGGTACGAGCAGTACTTC
CDR3aa: CATSRTAGYEQYF

j_gene: TRBJ2-5
abundance: NA
d_gene: TRBD1
v_gene: TRBV7-9
CDR3nt: TGTGCCAGCAGCTTAGAGGACAGGGGGTTCCAAGAGACCCAGTACTTC
CDR3aa: CASSLEDRGFQETQYF

j_gene: TRBJ2-6
abundance: few
d_gene: NA
v_gene: TRBV28
CDR3nt: TGTGCCAGCAGTTTATTTAGGAGGACGAGCTCTGGGGCCAACGTCCTGACTTTC
CDR3aa: CASSLFRRTSSGANVLTF

j_gene: TRBJ1-5
abundance: NA
d_gene: NA
v_gene: TRBV2
CDR3nt: TGTGCCAGCAGTATCCACAGGGTAGGCCAGCCCCAGCATTTT
CDR3aa: CASSIHRVGQPQHF

j_gene: TRBJ1-1
abundance: NA
d_gene: TRBD1
v_gene: TRBV9
CDR3nt: TGTGCCAGCAGCGTAGTTAGGGACAGGTTACCGGACACTGAAGCTTTCTTT
CDR3aa: CASSVVRDRLPDTEAFF

j_gene: TRBJ2-7
abundance: NA
d_gene: TRBD1
v_gene: TRBV5-1
CDR3nt: TGCGCCAGCAGCGTGGCCCCCGGGACAGGGGGATACGAGCAGTACTTC
CDR3aa: CASSVAPGTGGYEQYF

j_gene: TRBJ1-5
abundance: NA
d_gene: NA
v_gene: TRBV30
CDR3nt: TGTGCCTGGAGTGTAACCGGGCTGAATCAGCCCCAGCATTTT
CDR3aa: CAWSVTGLNQPQHF

j_gene: TRBJ2-1
abundance: NA
d_gene: NA
v_gene: TRBV27
CDR3nt: TGTGCCAGCAGTTCAGCGATGGGCAGGGGATACAATGAGCAGTTCTTC
CDR3aa: CASSSAMGRGYNEQFF

j_gene: TRBJ1-5
abundance: NA
d_gene: NA
v_gene: TRBV27
CDR3nt: TGTGCCAGCAGTTTGGCGCCCCATCAGCCCCAGCATTTT
CDR3aa: CASSLAPHQPQHF

j_gene: TRBJ2-3
abundance: NA
d_gene: NA
v_gene: TRBV18
CDR3nt: TGTGCCAGCTCCCCCACGAGAGATACGCAGTATTTT
CDR3aa: CASSPTRDTQYF

j_gene: TRBJ2-3
abundance: NA
d_gene: TRBD2
v_gene: TRBV7-2
CDR3nt: TGTGCCAGCAGCCAGCGGGGGGGCCTTGGCACAGATACGCAGTATTTT
CDR3aa: CASSQRGGLGTDTQYF

j_gene: TRBJ1-2
abundance: NA
d_gene: NA
v_gene: TRBV9
CDR3nt: TGTGCCAGCAGCGTAGTTGGGGGAAACTATGGCTACACCTTC
CDR3aa: CASSVVGGNYGYTF

j_gene: TRBJ2-1
abundance: NA
d_gene: NA
v_gene: TRBV14
CDR3nt: TGTGCCAGCAGCCAAGAGGTGGCTCGGGATGAGCAGTTCTTC
CDR3aa: CASSQEVARDEQFF

j_gene: TRBJ1-5
abundance: NA
d_gene: NA
v_gene: TRBV6-5
CDR3nt: TGTGCCAGCAGTTACTCCCACCCTAGCAATCAGCCCCAGCATTTT
CDR3aa: CASSYSHPSNQPQHF

j_gene: TRBJ2-5
abundance: NA
d_gene: NA
v_gene: TRBV5-1
CDR3nt: TGCGCCAGCAGCGGGGACGGCCAAGAGACCCAGTACTTC
CDR3aa: CASSGDGQETQYF